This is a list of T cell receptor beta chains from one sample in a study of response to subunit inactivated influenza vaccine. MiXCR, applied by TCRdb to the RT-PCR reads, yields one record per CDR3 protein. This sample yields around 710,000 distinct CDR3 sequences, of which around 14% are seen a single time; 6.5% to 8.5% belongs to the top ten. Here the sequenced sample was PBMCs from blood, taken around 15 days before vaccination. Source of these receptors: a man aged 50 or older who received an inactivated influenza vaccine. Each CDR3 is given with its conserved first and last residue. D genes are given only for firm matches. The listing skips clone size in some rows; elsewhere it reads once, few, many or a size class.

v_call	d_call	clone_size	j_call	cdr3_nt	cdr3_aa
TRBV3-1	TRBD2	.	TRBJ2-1	TGTGCCAGCAGCCGCCCAGGTAGCGGGAGATACAATGAGCAGTTCTTC	CASSRPGSGRYNEQFF
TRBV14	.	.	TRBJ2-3	TGTGCCAGCAGCCAAGCCTTCTCCGGGACATACACAGATACGCAGTATTTT	CASSQAFSGTYTDTQYF
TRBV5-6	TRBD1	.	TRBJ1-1	TGTGCCAGCAGCCCACGATGGACAGGCGAAGCTTTCTTT	CASSPRWTGEAFF
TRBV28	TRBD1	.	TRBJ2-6	TGTGCCAGCAGTAAGACAGGGGAGAGGGATCTCTCTGGGGCCAACGTCCTGACTTTC	CASSKTGERDLSGANVLTF
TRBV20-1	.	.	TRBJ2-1	TGCAGTGCTAGAGGACTAGAGGGTGGCGATGAGCAGTTCTTC	CSARGLEGGDEQFF
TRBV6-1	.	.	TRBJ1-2	TGTGCCAGCTCCAAACCAGGGGACGGCTATGGCTACACCTTC	CASSKPGDGYGYTF
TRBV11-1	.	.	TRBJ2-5	TGTGCCAGCAGCTTAGCGCTACTAGCTGAAGAGACCCAGTACTTC	CASSLALLAEETQYF
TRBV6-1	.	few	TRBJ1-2	TGTGCCAGCAGTGAGAAAGGGCAAGGCTACACCTTC	CASSEKGQGYTF
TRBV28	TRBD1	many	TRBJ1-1	TGTGCCAGCAGTTTCCCGACAGGGCGGGTGGACACTGAAGCTTTCTTT	CASSFPTGRVDTEAFF
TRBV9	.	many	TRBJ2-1	TGTGCCAGCAGCCGGGAATGGTCCTACAATGAGCAGTTCTTC	CASSREWSYNEQFF
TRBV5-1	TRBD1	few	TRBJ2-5	TGCGCCAGCAGCCTGGGACAGTTGCCTCAAGAGACCCAGTACTTC	CASSLGQLPQETQYF
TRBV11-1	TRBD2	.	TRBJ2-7	TGTGCCAGCAGCTTAGCCTCACCGAGGGGAGGGAGAGCCTACGAGCAGTACTTC	CASSLASPRGGRAYEQYF
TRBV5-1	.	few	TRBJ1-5	TGCGCCAGCAGCTTGGACGGTCCCGGCGGCAATCAGCCCCAGCATTTT	CASSLDGPGGNQPQHF
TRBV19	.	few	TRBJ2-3	TGTGCCAGTAGTATCATGAGCGGCACAGATACGCAGTATTTT	CASSIMSGTDTQYF
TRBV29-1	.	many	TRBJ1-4	TGCAGCGTTGAGATTAATGAAAAACTGTTTTTT	CSVEINEKLFF
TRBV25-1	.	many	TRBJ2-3	TGTGCCAGCAGTGAAAGGGCAGATACGCAGTATTTT	CASSERADTQYF
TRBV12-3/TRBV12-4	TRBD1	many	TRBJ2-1	TGTGCCAGCAGTCCCAAACCGGGACAGAAGCAGTTCTTC	CASSPKPGQKQFF